This passage covers 26 T cell receptor beta chains from one sample sequenced in a study of Ad26.COV2.S vaccination and SARS-CoV-2 variants. Repertoires were generated with immunoSEQ multiplex PCR, while TCRdb's copy carries only in-frame clones and drops some. Counted here are 300,000 to 400,000 clones, approximately 81% occurring once; the ten biggest clones make up less than 4%. Treatment reported: 15 to 20 received Ad26.COV2.S at low or high dose, single or two shots; 5 received placebo; per-sample allocation not given. Each sample was drawn 63 days after the first injection (of vaccine or placebo). Sequenced here: peripheral blood, sampled in a trial of Ad26.COV2.S vaccine versus placebo. These TCRs come from a person aged 18-60 years who received the Ad26.COV2.S COVID-19 vaccine or a placebo.

The J gene is TRBJ1-1, the V gene TRBV5-1; D is unclear. V was shortened by 0 bases and J by 0 bases, with 12 bases between the two germline ends. This CDR3 contains 16 residues. Germline assignment: CDR1 SGHRS and CDR2 YFSETQ. CDR3: CASSLAGRQMNTEAFF. CDR3 in DNA: TGCGCCAGCAGCTTGGCCGGGAGGCAGATGAACACTGAAGCTTTCTTT.

The chain links TRBV5-3 to TRBJ2-3, with 8 bases matching TRBD2. TRBV5-3 is sorted into the ORF group, with uncertain function. The CDR3 loop spans 16 amino acids. V shed 4 bases, J shed 6 bases, and the junction held 13 bases outside the gene matches. The CDR3 DNA sequence: TGTGCCAGAAGCCACTTAGCGGGGCACGTCCCGGATACGCAGTATTTT. Protein product: CARSHLAGHVPDTQYF.

The chain couples TRBV18 to TRBJ2-7, with D perhaps matching TRBD1 (6 bases). Trimming took 6 bases from V and 0 from J, leaving 12 bases between them. The CDR3 is 14 residues long. Germline loops: CDR1 KGHSH, CDR2 LQKENI. CDR3 region: CASSGDTPSYEQYF. The CDR3, as DNA: TGTGCCAGCTCGGGGGACACCCCCTCCTACGAGCAGTACTTC.

The gene calls are TRBV4-1 and TRBJ2-1; D possibly uses TRBD1 or TRBD2 (5 bases each). The germline V and J ends were trimmed by 1 base and 9 bases, with 16 bases remaining between them. The length of the CDR3 is 15 residues. Germline V CDR1 and CDR2: MGHRA, YSYEKL. CDR3 sequence reads: CASSQVARENGEQFF. CDR3 in DNA: TGCGCCAGCAGCCAAGTAGCCAGGGAGAATGGTGAGCAGTTCTTC.

In this sample, this clone turned up a few times. This chain links TRBV29-1 with TRBJ2-7; 8 positions match TRBD1. Germline CDR1 is SQVTM and CDR2 is ANQGSEA. The CDR3 covers 14 residues. The trim removed 6 bases at V and 3 bases at J, leaving 10 bases unmatched. The CDR3 coding sequence is TGCAGCGTATTCGGACAGGGTGGAAGCTACGAGCAGTACTTC. Translated: CSVFGQGGSYEQYF.

This rearrangement joins TRBV19 to TRBJ1-2; D is ambiguous. The CDR3 is 13 amino acids. V lost 5 bases and J 1 base, leaving 8 bases between the germline ends. CDR1 and CDR2 from the germline V gene are LNHDA and SQIVND (reference sequence). The CDR3 sequence is CASSPQDNYGYTF. The CDR3 region has the DNA TGTGCCAGTAGTCCCCAGGATAACTATGGCTACACCTTC.

This CDR3 is CASSLLIGRETQYF. The CDR3 region has the DNA TGCGCCAGCAGCTTGTTGATAGGGAGGGAGACCCAGTACTTC. The chain has TRBV5-1 and TRBJ2-5, with a weak D call TRBD2 (6 bases). Germline V gives CDR1 SGHRS, CDR2 YFSETQ. CDR3 length equals 14 residues. V lost 1 base, J lost 5 bases, and 12 bases lay in between.

The rearrangement joins TRBV5-1 to TRBJ1-1, with D tentatively TRBD1 (6 bases). Trimming cost V 3 bases and J 6 bases, with 15 bases left between them. The germline V gene has CDR1 SGHRS and CDR2 YFSETQ. The CDR3 has 14 residues. This CDR3 is CASSSGQRIPEAFF. CDR3 in DNA: TGCGCCAGCAGCTCAGGACAGCGAATCCCTGAAGCTTTCTTT.

This chain joins TRBV29-1 and TRBJ2-3; 7 bases line up with TRBD1. The length of the CDR3 is 14 residues. The trim removed 8 bases at V and 2 bases at J, leaving 10 bases unmatched. Germline V lookup: CDR1 SQVTM, CDR2 ANQGSEA. This CDR3 is CSLRTGPVTDTQYF. The DNA of the CDR3 is TGCAGCCTCAGGACAGGACCGGTCACAGATACGCAGTATTTT.

This clone appeared a single time. The chain recombines TRBV30 with TRBJ1-4; no reliable D call. The CDR3 spans 15 residues. Germline values: CDR1 GTSNPN, CDR2 SVGIG (reference sequence). Trimming left V 2 bases short and J 10 bases short, with 20 bases between. The CDR3 DNA reads TGTGCCTGGAGTAATTTCCCAGAAAGAGATGGAAAACTGTTTTTT. Residues: CAWSNFPERDGKLFF. Drawing the rest from reference TRBV30 and TRBJ1-4, the complete variable domain is SQTIHQWPATLVQPVGSPLSLECTVEGTSNPNLYWYRQAAGRGLQLLFYSVGIGQISSEVPQNLSASRPQDRQFILSSKKLLLSDSGFYLCAWSNFPERDGKLFFGSGTQLSVL.

This clone was seen only once. V gene TRBV14 combines with J gene TRBJ1-3; the D gene is possibly TRBD1 (6 bases). With 1 base removed from V and 0 bases from J, the gap between germline ends came to 7 bases. From germline, CDR1 is SGHDN and CDR2 FVKESK. This CDR3 is built from 15 residues. This CDR3 is CASSQGGHSGNTIYF. CDR3 nucleotides: TGTGCCAGCAGCCAAGGGGGGCACTCTGGAAACACCATATATTTT. The complete variable domain, with remaining parts taken from reference TRBV14 and TRBJ1-3, reads EAGVTQFPSHSVIEKGQTVTLRCDPISGHDNLYWYRRVMGKEIKFLLHFVKESKQDESGMPNNRFLAERTGGTYSTLKVQPAELEDSGVYFCASSQGGHSGNTIYFGEGSWLTVV.

This rearrangement joins TRBV4-1 to TRBJ2-3; D might be TRBD1 (6 bases). Per germline, CDR1 MGHRA and CDR2 YSYEKL. CDR3 length equals 13 residues. V lost 3 bases and J 5 bases, leaving 9 bases between the germline ends. The CDR3 sequence: CASSHNRVDTQYF. DNA for the CDR3: TGCGCCAGCAGCCACAACAGGGTAGATACGCAGTATTTT.

The V call is TRBV14, the J call TRBJ2-2; D is uncertain. Germline V CDR1 and CDR2: SGHDN, FVKESK. CDR3 length: 13 residues. Trimming took 1 base from V and 2 from J, leaving 2 bases between them. Here the CDR3 reads CASSQGNTGELFF. The CDR3 nucleotides read TGTGCCAGCAGCCAAGGAAACACCGGGGAGCTGTTTTTT.

This clone has a single count. The rearrangement links TRBV6-5 to TRBJ2-3, with 7 bases lining up with TRBD2. CDR1 is MNHEY, CDR2 SVGAGI, per germline. The CDR3 spans 15 residues. V was pared by 2 bases and J by 1 base, with 3 bases of the junction left unmatched. The CDR3 bases are TGTGCCAGCAGTTACGGTCTAGCGGGCACAGATACGCAGTATTTT. Translation: CASSYGLAGTDTQYF.

This chain connects TRBV6-5 to TRBJ2-2; D assignment may be TRBD1 or TRBD2 (5 bases each). Germline CDR1 is MNHEY and CDR2 is SVGAGI. The CDR3 runs 14 residues. Trimming pared 7 bases from V and 4 bases from J, leaving 13 bases between. Here the CDR3 DNA reads TGTGCCAGCATCGGGGCTTATGGCACCGGGGAGCTGTTTTTT. Amino acid sequence: CASIGAYGTGELFF.

Points on this clone: One end of the junction does not line up with germline, which may come from a read error. The chain carries TRBV7-7 and TRBJ2-1; tentative D call: TRBD1 (6 bases). This CDR3 is built from 15 residues. From germline, CDR1 is SSHAT and CDR2 FNYEAQ (reference sequence). This CDR3 is CASSFNSGAQHEQFF. Written as DNA, the CDR3 is TGTGCTAGCAGCTTTAATTCAGGGGCCCAGCATGAGCAGTTCTTC.

The table lists this clone with a count of one. This chain uses TRBV6-5 with TRBJ2-2; D perhaps matches TRBD2 (6 bases). Looked up from germline, CDR1 is MNHEY and CDR2 is SVGAGI. V lost 6 bases and J 1 base, leaving 12 bases between the germline ends. The CDR3 has 15 residues. DNA for the CDR3: TGTGCCAGCAGCGATGGCGGGAAGAACACCGGGGAGCTGTTTTTT. It is translated as CASSDGGKNTGELFF.

The rearrangement uses TRBV9 and TRBJ2-3; weak D call: TRBD1 (6 bases). CDR1 is SGDLS and CDR2 is YYNGEE in the germline V gene. The CDR3 length is 15 residues. Trimming left V 4 bases short and J 4 bases short, with 16 bases between. CDR3 DNA: TGTGCCAGCAGCCCCGGGACAAAGGCCCCAGATACGCAGTATTTT. Encoded protein: CASSPGTKAPDTQYF.

The rearrangement links TRBV7-2 to TRBJ2-4, with D perhaps matching TRBD2 (6 bases). Trimming cost V 7 bases and J 3 bases, with 10 bases left between them. This CDR3 is built from 13 residues. Germline V gene data show CDR1 as SGHTA and CDR2 as FQGNSA. The CDR3 reads CASTLTSKNIQYF. The DNA of the CDR3 is TGTGCCAGCACCCTGACTAGCAAAAACATTCAGTACTTC.

The rearrangement uses TRBV10-3 and TRBJ2-7, with D unresolved. This CDR3 is built from 12 residues. V gave up 4 bases and J gave up 3 bases, with 7 bases separating them. Germline lookup yields CDR1 ENHRY and CDR2 SYGVKD. The CDR3 nucleotides read TGTGCCATCAGTGTGAACAGCTACGAGCAGTACTTC. This codes for CAISVNSYEQYF.

V is TRBV28 and J is TRBJ1-1, with D possibly matching TRBD1 (5 bases). Per germline, CDR1 MDHEN and CDR2 SYDVKM. V shed 6 bases and J shed 1 base, with 12 bases lying between them. The length of the CDR3 is 14 residues. The CDR3 protein is CASSPREGNTEAFF. For the CDR3, the DNA is TGTGCCAGCAGCCCCAGGGAGGGGAACACTGAAGCTTTCTTT.

The V gene is TRBV15, the J gene TRBJ2-7; D perhaps matches TRBD2 (5 bases). The germline V gene encodes CDR1 LNHNV and CDR2 YYDKDF (reference sequence). Trimming took 5 bases from V and 3 from J, leaving 14 bases between them. CDR3 length: 14 amino acids. CDR3 region: CATSVRVGVYEQYF. The CDR3 nucleotides read TGTGCCACCAGCGTCCGTGTGGGAGTCTACGAGCAGTACTTC.

The sample holds one count of this clone. The chain couples TRBV7-2 to TRBJ2-7; 12 bases line up with TRBD2. Trimming cost V 4 bases and J 3 bases; bases outside gene matches: 4. The germline CDR1 and CDR2 sequences are SGHTA and FQGNSA. The CDR3 totals 15 residues. CDR3: CASSSWTSGNYEQYF. The DNA for the CDR3 is TGTGCCAGCAGCTCATGGACTAGCGGGAACTACGAGCAGTACTTC. The variable domain in full, completed from reference TRBV7-2 and TRBJ2-7, reads GAGVSQSPSNKVTEKGKDVELRCDPISGHTALYWYRQSLGQGLEFLIYFQGNSAPDKSGLPSDRFSAERTGGSVSTLTIQRTQQEDSAVYLCASSSWTSGNYEQYFGPGTRLTVT.

The rearrangement links TRBV6-1 to TRBJ2-2, with D maybe TRBD1 (6 bases). Trimming took off 3 bases at V and 4 bases at J, with 9 bases between the two ends. This CDR3 is built from 14 residues. Germline CDR1 and CDR2: MNHNS and SASEGT. The CDR3: CASSDGQPTGELFF. The CDR3, as DNA: TGTGCCAGCAGTGACGGACAGCCCACCGGGGAGCTGTTTTTT.

The V call is TRBV12-3 or TRBV12-4, the J call TRBJ2-5; 9 nucleotides line up with TRBD1. V lost 4 bases, J lost 5 bases, and 2 bases stayed unmatched. The CDR3 consists of 13 residues. CDR3 in amino acids: CASSSDRGETQYF. CDR3 nucleotides: TGTGCCAGCAGTTCCGACAGGGGGGAGACCCAGTACTTC.

The gene calls are TRBV28 and TRBJ2-3, with D hard to call. Germline V gives CDR1 MDHEN, CDR2 SYDVKM. Trimming cost V 2 bases and J 8 bases, with 8 bases left between them. The CDR3 sequence is 12 residues long. The CDR3 DNA reads as TGTGCCAGCAGTTTACAACCACCTACGCAGTATTTT. It specifies CASSLQPPTQYF.